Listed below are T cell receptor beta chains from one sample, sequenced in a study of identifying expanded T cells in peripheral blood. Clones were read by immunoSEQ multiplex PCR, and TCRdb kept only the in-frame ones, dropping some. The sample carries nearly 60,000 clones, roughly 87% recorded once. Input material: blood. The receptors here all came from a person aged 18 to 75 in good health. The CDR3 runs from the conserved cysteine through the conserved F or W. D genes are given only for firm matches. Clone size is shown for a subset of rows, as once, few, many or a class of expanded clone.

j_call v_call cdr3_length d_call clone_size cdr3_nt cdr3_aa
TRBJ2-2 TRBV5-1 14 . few TGCGCCAGCAGTAGGGGGGTCGACACCGGGGAGCTGTTTTTT CASSRGVDTGELFF
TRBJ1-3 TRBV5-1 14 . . TGCGCCAGCAGCTTGACAGGCTCTGGAAACACCATATATTTT CASSLTGSGNTIYF
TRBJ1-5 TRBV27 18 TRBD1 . TGTGCCAGCAGCATGACCGGGACAGCCGTCTATAGCAATCAGCCCCAGCATTTT CASSMTGTAVYSNQPQHF
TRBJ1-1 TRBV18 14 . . TGTGCCACCGGAGCAGTTCCTTTGAACACTGAAGCTTTCTTT CATGAVPLNTEAFF
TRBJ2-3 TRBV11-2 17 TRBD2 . TGTGCCAGCAGCTACATCTCGGGACTAGGGGGGCCAGATACGCAGTATTTT CASSYISGLGGPDTQYF
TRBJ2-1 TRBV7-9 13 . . TGTGCCAGCAGCTTAAAAGACCACAATGAGCAGTTCTTC CASSLKDHNEQFF
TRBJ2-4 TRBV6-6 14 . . TGTGCCAGCAGCCTGTGGCCGGCCAAAAACATTCAGTACTTC CASSLWPAKNIQYF
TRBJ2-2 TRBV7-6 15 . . TGTGCCAGCAGCTTAGCAGGGGCGAACACCGGGGAGCTGTTTTTT CASSLAGANTGELFF
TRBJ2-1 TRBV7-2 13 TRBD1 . TGTGCCAGCAGCCGGGACAGAAACAATGAGCAGTTCTTC CASSRDRNNEQFF
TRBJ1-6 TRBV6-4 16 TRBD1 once TGTGCCAGCAGTGACTCTTTCAGGGGGGGAGGCTCACCCCTCCACTTT CASSDSFRGGGSPLHF
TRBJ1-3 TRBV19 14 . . TGTGCCAGTAGTGATCTCGGGCCTGGAAACACCATATATTTT CASSDLGPGNTIYF
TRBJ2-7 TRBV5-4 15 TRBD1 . TGTGCCAGCAGCTTGGGAGGGGCACAGGGGAGCGAGCAGTACTTC CASSLGGAQGSEQYF
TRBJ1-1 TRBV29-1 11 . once TGCAGCGTTGAAGGCGGAGGGAGTACTTTCTTT CSVEGGGSTFF
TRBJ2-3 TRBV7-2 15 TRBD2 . TGTGCCAGCAGCTTGGGCGGGAGTATAGCAGATACGCAGTATTTT CASSLGGSIADTQYF
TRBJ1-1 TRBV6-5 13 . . TGTGCCTCTAAGTCATCAGAGAACACTGAAGCTTTCTTT CASKSSENTEAFF
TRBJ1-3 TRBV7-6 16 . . TGTGCCAGCAGCCGAGGCATGGAGGCCTCCGGAAACACCATATATTTT CASSRGMEASGNTIYF
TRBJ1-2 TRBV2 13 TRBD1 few TGTGCCAGCAGTGTGGACAGGGACTATGGCTACACCTTC CASSVDRDYGYTF
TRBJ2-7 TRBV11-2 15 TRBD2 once TGTGCCAGCAGCTTAGGTGCTAGCGGGAGCTACGAGCAGTACTTC CASSLGASGSYEQYF
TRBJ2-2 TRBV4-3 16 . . TGCGCCAGCAGCCAAGTACTCTCCCCGGACACCGGGGAGCTGTTTTTT CASSQVLSPDTGELFF
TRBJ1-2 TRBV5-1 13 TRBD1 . TGCGCCAGCAGTAACCGGGACAGCTATGGCTACACCTTC CASSNRDSYGYTF
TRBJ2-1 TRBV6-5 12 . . TGTGCCAGCAGTTCAGGGTACAATGAGCAGTTCTTC CASSSGYNEQFF
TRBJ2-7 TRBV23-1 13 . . TGCGCCAGCAGTCATTTCAACCCCTACGAGCAGTACTTC CASSHFNPYEQYF
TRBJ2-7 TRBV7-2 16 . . TGTGCCAGCAGCCCCCCCCGAGGGGGGGCGGGAAACGAGCAGTACTTC CASSPPRGGAGNEQYF
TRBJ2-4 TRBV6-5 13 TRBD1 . TGTGCCAGCAGAGGGACAGGGAAAAACATTCAGTACTTC CASRGTGKNIQYF
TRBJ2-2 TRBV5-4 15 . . TGTGCCAGCAGCCCGAAATACTCCCCCCCCGGGGAGCTGTTTTTT CASSPKYSPPGELFF
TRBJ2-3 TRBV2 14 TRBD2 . TGTGCCCGTAGACTACCTCGGGGGGGAGATACGCAGTATTTT CARRLPRGGDTQYF
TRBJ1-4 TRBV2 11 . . TGTGCCAGCAGTGATAGGGAAAAACTGTTTTTT CASSDREKLFF
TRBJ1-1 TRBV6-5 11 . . TGTGCCAGCACCCGAAACGGAGAAGCTTTCTTT CASTRNGEAFF
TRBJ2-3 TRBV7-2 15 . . TGTGCCAGCAGCCCCAGGTCACGAGGCACAGATACGCAGTATTTT CASSPRSRGTDTQYF
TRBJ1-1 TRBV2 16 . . TGTGCCAGCAAAACGGGGTGGCAACGTTCTTCGGCTGAAGCTTTCTTT CASKTGWQRSSAEAFF
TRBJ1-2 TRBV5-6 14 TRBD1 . TGTGCCAGCAGCTTTGGGACAGGGACGTATGGCTACACCTTC CASSFGTGTYGYTF
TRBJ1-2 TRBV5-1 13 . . TGCGCCAGCAGCTACGGGCCCAACTATGGCTACACCTTC CASSYGPNYGYTF
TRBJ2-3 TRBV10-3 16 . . TGTGCCATCAGTGAGTCGTGGCAGCTTTCCACAGATACGCAGTATTTT CAISESWQLSTDTQYF
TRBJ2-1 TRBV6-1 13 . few TGTGCCAGCAAGAGGACAGAAGACAATGAGCAGTTCTTC CASKRTEDNEQFF
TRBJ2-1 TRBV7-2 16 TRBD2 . TGTGCCAGCAGCTTTTCGGGTAGCGGGACATACAATGAGCAGTTCTTC CASSFSGSGTYNEQFF
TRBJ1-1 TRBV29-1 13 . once TGCAGCGGAGTCGGGGGGGGACAAGGTGAAGCTTTCTTT CSGVGGGQGEAFF
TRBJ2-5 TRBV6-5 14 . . TGTGCCAGCAGTTACTCGGCAGGAGCCGAGACCCAGTACTTC CASSYSAGAETQYF
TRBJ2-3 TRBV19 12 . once TGTGCCAGTAGTATGGCAGTAGATACGCAGTATTTT CASSMAVDTQYF
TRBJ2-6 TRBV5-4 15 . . TGTGCCAGCAGCCCGGTCTCCTCTGGGGCCAACGTCCTGACTTTC CASSPVSSGANVLTF
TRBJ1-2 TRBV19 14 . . TGTGCCAGTACAAGACAGACTGATGGCTATGGCTACACCTTC CASTRQTDGYGYTF